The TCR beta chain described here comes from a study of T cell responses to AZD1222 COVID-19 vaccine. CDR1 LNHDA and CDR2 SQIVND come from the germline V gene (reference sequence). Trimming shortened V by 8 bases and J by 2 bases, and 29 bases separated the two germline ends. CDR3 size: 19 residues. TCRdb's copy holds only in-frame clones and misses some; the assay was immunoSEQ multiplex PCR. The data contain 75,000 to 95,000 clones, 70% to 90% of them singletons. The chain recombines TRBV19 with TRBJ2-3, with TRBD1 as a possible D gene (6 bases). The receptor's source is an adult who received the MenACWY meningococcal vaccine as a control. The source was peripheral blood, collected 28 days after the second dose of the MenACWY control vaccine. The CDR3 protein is CASQDSLNRIRSHTDTQYF. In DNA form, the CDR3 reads TGTGCCAGTCAGGACAGCCTTAACAGAATACGGAGTCACACAGATACGCAGTATTTT.